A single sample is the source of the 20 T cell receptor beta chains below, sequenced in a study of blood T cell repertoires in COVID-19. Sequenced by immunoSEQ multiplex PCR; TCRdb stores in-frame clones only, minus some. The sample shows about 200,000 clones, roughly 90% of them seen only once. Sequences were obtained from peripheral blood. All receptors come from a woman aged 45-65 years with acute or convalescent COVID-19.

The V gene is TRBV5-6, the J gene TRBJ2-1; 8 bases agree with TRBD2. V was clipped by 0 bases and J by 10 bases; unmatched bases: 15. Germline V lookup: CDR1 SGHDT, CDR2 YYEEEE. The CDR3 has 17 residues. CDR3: CASSLVMISGVGGEQFF. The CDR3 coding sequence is TGTGCCAGCAGCTTGGTAATGATTAGCGGGGTGGGAGGCGAGCAGTTCTTC.

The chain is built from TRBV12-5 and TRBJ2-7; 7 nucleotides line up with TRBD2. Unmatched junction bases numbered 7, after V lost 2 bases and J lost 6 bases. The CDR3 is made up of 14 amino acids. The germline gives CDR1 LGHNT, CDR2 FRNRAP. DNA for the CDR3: TGTGCTAGTGGTTTGTGGGGGAGGGCAGGCGAGCAGTACTTC. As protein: CASGLWGRAGEQYF.

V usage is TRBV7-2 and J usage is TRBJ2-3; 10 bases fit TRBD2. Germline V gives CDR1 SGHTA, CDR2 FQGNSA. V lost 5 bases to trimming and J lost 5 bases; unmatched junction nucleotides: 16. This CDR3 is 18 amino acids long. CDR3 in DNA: TGTGCCAGCAGCACACCCCTTAAACTAGCGGGGAGACGAGATACGCAGTATTTT. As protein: CASSTPLKLAGRRDTQYF.

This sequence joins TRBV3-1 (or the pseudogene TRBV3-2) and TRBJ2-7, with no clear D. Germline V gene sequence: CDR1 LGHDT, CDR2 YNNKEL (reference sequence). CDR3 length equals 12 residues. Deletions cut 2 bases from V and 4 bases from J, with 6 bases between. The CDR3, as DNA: TGTGCCAGCAGCCAAACTACTTACGAGCAGTACTTC. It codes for CASSQTTYEQYF.

The CDR3 protein is CASSFGGANTGELFF. The CDR3 coding sequence is TGTGCCAGCAGCTTCGGGGGGGCGAACACCGGGGAGCTGTTTTTT. The chain uses TRBV11-3 and TRBJ2-2; TRBD2 matches at 8 bases. V lost 3 bases to trimming and J lost 0 bases; unmatched junction nucleotides: 0. Per the germline V gene, CDR1 is SGHNT and CDR2 is YENEEA. The CDR3 is made up of 15 amino acids.

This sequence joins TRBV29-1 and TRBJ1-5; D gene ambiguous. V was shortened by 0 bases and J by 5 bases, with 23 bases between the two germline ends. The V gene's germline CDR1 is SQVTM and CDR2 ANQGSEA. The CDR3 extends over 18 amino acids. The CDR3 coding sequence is TGCAGCGTTGAAGATCTCCCGTGGGGAGGGCGGCGGGATCAGCCCCAGCATTTT. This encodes CSVEDLPWGGRRDQPQHF.

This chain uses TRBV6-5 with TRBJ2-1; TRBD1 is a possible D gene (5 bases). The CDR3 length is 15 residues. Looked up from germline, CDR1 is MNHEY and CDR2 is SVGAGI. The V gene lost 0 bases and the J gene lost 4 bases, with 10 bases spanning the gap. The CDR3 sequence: CASSYSWGSYNEQFF. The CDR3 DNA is TGTGCCAGCAGTTACTCCTGGGGCAGTTACAATGAGCAGTTCTTC.

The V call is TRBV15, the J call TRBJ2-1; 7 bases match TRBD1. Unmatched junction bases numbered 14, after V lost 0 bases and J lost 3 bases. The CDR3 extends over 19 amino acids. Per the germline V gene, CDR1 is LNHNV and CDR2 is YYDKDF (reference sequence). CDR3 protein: CATSRDQYRGRTNYNEQFF. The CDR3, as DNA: TGTGCCACCAGCAGAGATCAATACAGGGGAAGGACAAACTACAATGAGCAGTTCTTC. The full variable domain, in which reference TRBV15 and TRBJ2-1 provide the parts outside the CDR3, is DAMVIQNPRYQVTQFGKPVTLSCSQTLNHNVMYWYQQKSSQAPKLLFHYYDKDFNNEADTPDNFQSRRPNTSFCFLDIRSPGLGDTAMYLCATSRDQYRGRTNYNEQFFGPGTRLTVL.

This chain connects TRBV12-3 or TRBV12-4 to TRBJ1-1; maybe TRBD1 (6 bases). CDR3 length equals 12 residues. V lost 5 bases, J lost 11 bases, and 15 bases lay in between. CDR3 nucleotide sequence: TGTGCCAGCAGTGCTCGGGGACAAACGGCTTTCTTT. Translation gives CASSARGQTAFF.

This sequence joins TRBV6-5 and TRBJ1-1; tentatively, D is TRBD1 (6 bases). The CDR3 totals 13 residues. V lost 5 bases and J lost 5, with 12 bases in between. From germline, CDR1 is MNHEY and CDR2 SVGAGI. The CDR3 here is CASSIQGRTEAFF. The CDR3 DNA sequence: TGTGCCAGCAGTATACAGGGAAGGACTGAAGCTTTCTTT.

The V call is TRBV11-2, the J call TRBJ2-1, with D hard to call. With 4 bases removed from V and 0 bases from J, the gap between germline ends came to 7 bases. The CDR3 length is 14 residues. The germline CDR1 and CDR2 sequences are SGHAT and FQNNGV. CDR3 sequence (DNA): TGTGCCAGCAGCTCAACGCGCTCCTACAATGAGCAGTTCTTC. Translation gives CASSSTRSYNEQFF.

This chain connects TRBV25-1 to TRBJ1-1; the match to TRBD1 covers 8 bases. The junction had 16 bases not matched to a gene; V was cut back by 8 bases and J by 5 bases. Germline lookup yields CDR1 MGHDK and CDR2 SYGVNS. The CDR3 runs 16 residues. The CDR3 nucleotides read TGTGCCAGCTACACTCAGGGGGCATCCGGAGATACTGAAGCTTTCTTT. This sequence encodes CASYTQGASGDTEAFF. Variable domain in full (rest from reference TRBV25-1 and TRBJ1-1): EADIYQTPRYLVIGTGKKITLECSQTMGHDKMYWYQQDPGMELHLIHYSYGVNSTEKGDLSSESTVSRIRTEHFPLTLESARPSHTSQYLCASYTQGASGDTEAFFGQGTRLTVV.

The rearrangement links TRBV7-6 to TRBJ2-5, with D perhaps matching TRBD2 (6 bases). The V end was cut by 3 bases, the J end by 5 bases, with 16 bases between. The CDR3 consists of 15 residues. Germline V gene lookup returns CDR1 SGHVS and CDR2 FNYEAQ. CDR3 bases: TGTGCCAGCAGCTTGGACTCGACGGGGAGGGAGACCCAGTACTTC. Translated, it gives CASSLDSTGRETQYF.

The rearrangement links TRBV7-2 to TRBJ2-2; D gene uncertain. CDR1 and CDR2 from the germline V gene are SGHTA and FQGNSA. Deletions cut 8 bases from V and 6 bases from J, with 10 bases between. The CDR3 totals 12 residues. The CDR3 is CASQMGAGELFF. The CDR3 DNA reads TGTGCCAGCCAAATGGGCGCCGGGGAGCTGTTTTTT.

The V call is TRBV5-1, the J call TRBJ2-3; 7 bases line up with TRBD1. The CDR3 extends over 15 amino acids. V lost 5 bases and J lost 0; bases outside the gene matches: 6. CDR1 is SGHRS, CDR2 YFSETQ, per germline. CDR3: CASRTQGVSTDTQYF. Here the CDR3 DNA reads TGCGCCAGCAGAACCCAGGGGGTTAGCACAGATACGCAGTATTTT.

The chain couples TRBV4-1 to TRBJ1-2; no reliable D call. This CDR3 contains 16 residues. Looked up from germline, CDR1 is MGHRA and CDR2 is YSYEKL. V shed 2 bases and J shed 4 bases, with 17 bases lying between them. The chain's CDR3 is CASSQPKGGQRYGYTF. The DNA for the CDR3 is TGCGCCAGCAGCCAACCCAAAGGAGGGCAGCGCTATGGCTACACCTTC.

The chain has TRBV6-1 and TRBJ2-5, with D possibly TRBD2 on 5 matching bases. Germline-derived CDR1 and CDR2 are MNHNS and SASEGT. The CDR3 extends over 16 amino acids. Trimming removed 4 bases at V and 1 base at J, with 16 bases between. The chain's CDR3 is CASSGGSGRTQETQYF. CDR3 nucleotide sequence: TGTGCCAGCAGTGGCGGGTCAGGCAGAACCCAAGAGACCCAGTACTTC.

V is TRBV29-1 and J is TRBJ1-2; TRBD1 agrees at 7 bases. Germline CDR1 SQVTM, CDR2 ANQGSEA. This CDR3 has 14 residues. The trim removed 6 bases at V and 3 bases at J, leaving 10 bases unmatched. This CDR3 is CSVLPTGRDYGYTF. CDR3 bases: TGCAGCGTCCTACCGACAGGGCGAGACTATGGCTACACCTTC.

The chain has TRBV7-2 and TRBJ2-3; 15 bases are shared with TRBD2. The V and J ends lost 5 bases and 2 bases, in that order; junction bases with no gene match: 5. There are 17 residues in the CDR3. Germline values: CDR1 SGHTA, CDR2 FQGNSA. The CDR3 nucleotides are TGTGCCAGCAGCCTTCGGACTAGCGGGGGGGTCACAGATACGCAGTATTTT. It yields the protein CASSLRTSGGVTDTQYF.

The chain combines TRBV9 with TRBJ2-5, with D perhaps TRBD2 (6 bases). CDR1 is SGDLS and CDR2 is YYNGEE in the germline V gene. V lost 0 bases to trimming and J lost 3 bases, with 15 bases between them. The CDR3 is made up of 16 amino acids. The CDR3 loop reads CASSVGLGSGEETQYF. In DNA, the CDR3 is TGTGCCAGCAGCGTAGGGTTGGGTAGCGGAGAAGAGACCCAGTACTTC.